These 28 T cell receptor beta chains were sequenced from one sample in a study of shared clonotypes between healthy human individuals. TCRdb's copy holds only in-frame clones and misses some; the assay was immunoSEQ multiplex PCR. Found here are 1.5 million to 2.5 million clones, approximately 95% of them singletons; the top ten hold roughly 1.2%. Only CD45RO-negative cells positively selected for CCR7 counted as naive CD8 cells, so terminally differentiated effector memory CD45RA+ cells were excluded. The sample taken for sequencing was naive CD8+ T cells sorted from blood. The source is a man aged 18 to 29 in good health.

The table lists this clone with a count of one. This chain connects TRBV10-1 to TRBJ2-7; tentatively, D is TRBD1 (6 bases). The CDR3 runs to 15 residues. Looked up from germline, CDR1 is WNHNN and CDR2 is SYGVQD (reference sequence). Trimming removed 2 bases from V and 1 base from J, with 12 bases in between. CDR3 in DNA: TGCGCCAGCAGTGAGGGAAGAACAGGGTCCTACGAGCAGTACTTC. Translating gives CASSEGRTGSYEQYF.

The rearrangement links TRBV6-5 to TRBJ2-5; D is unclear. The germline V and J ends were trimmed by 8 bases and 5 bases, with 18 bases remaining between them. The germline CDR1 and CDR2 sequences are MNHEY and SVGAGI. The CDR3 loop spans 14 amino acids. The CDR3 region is CASVSLGHGETQYF. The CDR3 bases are TGTGCCAGCGTCTCCCTCGGGCATGGGGAGACCCAGTACTTC.

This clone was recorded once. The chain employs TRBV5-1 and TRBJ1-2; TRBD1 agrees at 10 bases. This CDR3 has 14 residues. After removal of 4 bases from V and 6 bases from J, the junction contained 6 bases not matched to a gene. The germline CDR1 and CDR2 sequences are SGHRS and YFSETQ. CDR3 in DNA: TGCGCCAGCAGCGTCGGACAGGGGGTAAATGGCTACACCTTC. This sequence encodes CASSVGQGVNGYTF.

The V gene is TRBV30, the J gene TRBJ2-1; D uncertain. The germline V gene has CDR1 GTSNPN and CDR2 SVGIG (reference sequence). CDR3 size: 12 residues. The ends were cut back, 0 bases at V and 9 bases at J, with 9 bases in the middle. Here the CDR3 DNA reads TGTGCCTGGAGTGTGAGCGTGATTGAGCAGTTCTTC. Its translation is CAWSVSVIEQFF.

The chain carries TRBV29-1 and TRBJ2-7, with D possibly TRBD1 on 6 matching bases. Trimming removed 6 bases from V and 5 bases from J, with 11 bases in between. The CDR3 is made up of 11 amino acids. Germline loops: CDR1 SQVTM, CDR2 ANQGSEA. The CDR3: CSVTGSHEQYF. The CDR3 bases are TGCAGCGTGACAGGATCCCACGAGCAGTACTTC.

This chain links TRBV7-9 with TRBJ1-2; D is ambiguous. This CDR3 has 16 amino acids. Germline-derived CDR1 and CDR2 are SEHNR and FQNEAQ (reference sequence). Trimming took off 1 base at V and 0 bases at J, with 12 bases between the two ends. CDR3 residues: CASSLDLRETNYGYTF. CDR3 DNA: TGTGCCAGCAGCTTAGATCTAAGGGAAACTAACTATGGCTACACCTTC.

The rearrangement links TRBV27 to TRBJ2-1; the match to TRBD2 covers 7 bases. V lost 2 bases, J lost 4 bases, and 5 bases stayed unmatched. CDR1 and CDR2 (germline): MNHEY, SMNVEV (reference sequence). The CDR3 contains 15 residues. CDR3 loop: CASSLLAEYYNEQFF. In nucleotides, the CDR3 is TGTGCCAGCAGTTTACTAGCGGAATATTACAATGAGCAGTTCTTC.

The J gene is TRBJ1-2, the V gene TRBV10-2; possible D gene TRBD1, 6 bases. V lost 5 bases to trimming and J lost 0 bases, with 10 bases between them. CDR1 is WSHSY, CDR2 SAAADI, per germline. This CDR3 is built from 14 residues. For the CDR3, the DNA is TGCGCCAGCAGTCAGGACAGCCCTAACTATGGCTACACCTTC. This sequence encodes CASSQDSPNYGYTF.

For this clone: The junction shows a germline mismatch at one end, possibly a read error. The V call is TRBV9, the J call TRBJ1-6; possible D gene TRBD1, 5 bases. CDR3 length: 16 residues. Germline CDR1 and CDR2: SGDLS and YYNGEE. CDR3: CASSPDDGQVNPPLHF. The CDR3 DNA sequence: TGTGCCAGCAGCCCTGATGACGGACAAGTTAATCCACCCCTCCACTTT.

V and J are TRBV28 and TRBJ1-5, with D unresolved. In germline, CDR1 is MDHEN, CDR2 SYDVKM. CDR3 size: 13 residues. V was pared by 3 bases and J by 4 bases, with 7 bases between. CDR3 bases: TGTGCCAGCAGTTTCCGTCTTAATCAGCCCCAGCATTTT. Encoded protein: CASSFRLNQPQHF.

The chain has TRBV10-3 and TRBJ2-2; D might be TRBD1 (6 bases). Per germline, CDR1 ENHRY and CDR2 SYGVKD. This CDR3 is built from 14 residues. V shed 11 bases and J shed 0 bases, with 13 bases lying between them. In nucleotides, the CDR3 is TGTGCCGTAACAGGGAACACGAACACCGGGGAGCTGTTTTTT. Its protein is CAVTGNTNTGELFF.

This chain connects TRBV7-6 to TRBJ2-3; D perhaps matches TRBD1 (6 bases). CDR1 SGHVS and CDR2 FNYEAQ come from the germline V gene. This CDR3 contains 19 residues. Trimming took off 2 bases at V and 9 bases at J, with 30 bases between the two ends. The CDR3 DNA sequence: TGTGCCAGCAGCTTAAACCCACAAGCGACTCACGTGGGGGCTATAACGCAGTATTTT. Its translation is CASSLNPQATHVGAITQYF.

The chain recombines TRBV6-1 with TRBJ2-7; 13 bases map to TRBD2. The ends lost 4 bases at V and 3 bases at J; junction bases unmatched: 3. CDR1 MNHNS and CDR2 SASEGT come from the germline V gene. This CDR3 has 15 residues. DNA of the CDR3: TGTGCCAGCAGTGCGGGACTAGCGGGGAACTACGAGCAGTACTTC. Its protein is CASSAGLAGNYEQYF.

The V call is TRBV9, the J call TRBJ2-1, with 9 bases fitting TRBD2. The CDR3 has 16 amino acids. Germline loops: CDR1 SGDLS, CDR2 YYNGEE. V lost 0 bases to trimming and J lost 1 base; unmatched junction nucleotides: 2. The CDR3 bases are TGTGCCAGCAGCGTAGACCTAGCGGGATCCTACAATGAGCAGTTCTTC. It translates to CASSVDLAGSYNEQFF. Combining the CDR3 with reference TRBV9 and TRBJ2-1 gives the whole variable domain DSGVTQTPKHLITATGQRVTLRCSPRSGDLSVYWYQQSLDQGLQFLIQYYNGEERAKGNILERFSAQQFPDLHSELNLSSLELGDSALYFCASSVDLAGSYNEQFFGPGTRLTVL.

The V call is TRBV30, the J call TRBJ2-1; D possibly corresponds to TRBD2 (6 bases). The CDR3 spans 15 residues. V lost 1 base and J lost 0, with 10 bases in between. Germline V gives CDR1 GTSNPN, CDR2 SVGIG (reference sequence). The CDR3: CAWSGGESSYNEQFF. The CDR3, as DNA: TGTGCCTGGAGTGGGGGGGAGAGCTCCTACAATGAGCAGTTCTTC.

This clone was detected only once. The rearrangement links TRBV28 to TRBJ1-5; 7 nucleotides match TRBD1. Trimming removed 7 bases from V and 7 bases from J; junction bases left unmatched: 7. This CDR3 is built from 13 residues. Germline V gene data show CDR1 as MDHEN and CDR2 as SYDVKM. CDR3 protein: CASTTGVGQPQHF. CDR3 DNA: TGTGCCAGCACCACAGGGGTAGGACAGCCCCAGCATTTT.

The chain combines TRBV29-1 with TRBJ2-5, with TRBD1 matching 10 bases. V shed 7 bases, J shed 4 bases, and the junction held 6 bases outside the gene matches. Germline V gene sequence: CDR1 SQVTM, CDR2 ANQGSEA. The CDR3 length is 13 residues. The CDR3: CSATGQGGETQYF. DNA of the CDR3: TGCAGCGCTACCGGACAGGGGGGAGAGACCCAGTACTTC.

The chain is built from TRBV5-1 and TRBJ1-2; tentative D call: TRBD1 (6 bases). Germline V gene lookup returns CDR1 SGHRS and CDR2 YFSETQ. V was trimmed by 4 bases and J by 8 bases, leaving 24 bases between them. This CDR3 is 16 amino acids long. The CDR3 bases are TGCGCCAGCAGCATGCTTCAGGGGTGGCAGGATGGCGGCTACACCTTC. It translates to CASSMLQGWQDGGYTF. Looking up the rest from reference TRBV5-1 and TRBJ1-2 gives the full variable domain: KAGVTQTPRYLIKTRGQQVTLSCSPISGHRSVSWYQQTPGQGLQFLFEYFSETQRNKGNFPGRFSGRQFSNSRSEMNVSTLELGDSALYLCASSMLQGWQDGGYTFGSGTRLTVV.

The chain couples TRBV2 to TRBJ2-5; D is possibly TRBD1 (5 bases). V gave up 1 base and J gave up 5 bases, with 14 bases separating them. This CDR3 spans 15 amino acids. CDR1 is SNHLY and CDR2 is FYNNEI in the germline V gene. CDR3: CASSEEPGWGETQYF. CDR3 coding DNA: TGTGCCAGCAGTGAAGAGCCGGGTTGGGGCGAGACCCAGTACTTC.

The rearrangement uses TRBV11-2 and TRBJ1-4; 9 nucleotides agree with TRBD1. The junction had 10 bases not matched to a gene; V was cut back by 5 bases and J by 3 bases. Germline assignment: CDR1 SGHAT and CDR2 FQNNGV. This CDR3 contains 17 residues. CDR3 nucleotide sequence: TGTGCCAGCAGCGACCCGGGACAGGGTGTGGCTAATGAAAAACTGTTTTTT. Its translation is CASSDPGQGVANEKLFF.

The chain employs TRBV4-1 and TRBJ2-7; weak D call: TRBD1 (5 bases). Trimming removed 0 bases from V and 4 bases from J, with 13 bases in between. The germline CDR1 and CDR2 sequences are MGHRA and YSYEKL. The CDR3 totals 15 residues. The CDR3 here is CASSQDAREVYEQYF. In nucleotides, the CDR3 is TGCGCCAGCAGCCAAGATGCCAGGGAAGTGTACGAGCAGTACTTC.

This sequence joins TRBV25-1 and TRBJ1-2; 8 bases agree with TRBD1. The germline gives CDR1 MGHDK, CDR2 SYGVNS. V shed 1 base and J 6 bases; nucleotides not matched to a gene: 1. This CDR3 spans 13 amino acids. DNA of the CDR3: TGTGCCAGCAGTGAATCAGGGGGCGATGGCTACACCTTC. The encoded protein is CASSESGGDGYTF.

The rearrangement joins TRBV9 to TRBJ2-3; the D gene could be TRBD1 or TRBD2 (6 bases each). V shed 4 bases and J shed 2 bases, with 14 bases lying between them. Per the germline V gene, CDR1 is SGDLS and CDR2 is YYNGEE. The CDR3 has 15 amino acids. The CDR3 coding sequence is TGTGCCAGCAGCTCCGAGGGGGGACACACAGATACGCAGTATTTT. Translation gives CASSSEGGHTDTQYF.

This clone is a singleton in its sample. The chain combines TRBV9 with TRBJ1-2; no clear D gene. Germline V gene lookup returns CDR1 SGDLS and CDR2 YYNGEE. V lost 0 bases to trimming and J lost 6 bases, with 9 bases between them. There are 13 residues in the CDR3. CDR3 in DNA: TGTGCCAGCAGCGTAGGTCAAACGGATGGCTACACCTTC. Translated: CASSVGQTDGYTF.

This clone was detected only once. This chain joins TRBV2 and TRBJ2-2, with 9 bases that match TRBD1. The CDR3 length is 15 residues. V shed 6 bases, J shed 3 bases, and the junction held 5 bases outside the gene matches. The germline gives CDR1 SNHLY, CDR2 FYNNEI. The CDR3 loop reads CASRGTGLYTGELFF. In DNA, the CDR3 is TGTGCCAGCAGAGGGACAGGGCTTTACACCGGGGAGCTGTTTTTT.

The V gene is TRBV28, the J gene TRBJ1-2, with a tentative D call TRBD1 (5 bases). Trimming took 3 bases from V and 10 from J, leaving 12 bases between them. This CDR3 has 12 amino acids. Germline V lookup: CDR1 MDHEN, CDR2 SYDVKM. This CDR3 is CASSLYTGSYTF. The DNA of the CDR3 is TGTGCCAGCAGTTTGTACACAGGTTCCTACACCTTC.

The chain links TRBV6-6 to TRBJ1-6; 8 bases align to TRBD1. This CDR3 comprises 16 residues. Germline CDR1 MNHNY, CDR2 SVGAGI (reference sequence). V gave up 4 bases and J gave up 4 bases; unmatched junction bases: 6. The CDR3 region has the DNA TGTGCCAGCAGTTCGACAGGGGCCCCTTATAATTCACCCCTCCACTTT. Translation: CASSSTGAPYNSPLHF.

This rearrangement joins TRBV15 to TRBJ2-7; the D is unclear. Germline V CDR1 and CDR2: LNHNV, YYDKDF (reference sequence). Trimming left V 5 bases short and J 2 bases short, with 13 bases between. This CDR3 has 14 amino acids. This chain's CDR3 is CATSLEALPYEQYF. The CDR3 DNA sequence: TGTGCCACCAGCTTAGAGGCACTTCCCTACGAGCAGTACTTC.